The 19 T cell receptor beta chains listed next were all sequenced from one sample in a study of T-cell memory formation after mild COVID-19. TCRdb itself ran the 5' RACE reads through MiXCR, one entry per CDR3 protein. This table holds about 470,000 distinct CDR3 sequences, roughly 18% found once. Material for sequencing was PBMCs or a T cell subset sorted from them (not recorded which). The origin of the receptors is an adult woman who had mild COVID-19 (a few samples of this study predate the infection). Cell type and time point are not known.

The rearrangement links TRBV5-5 to TRBJ1-1, with TRBD1 matching 7 bases. This CDR3 spans 16 amino acids. Germline trimming cut 4 bases from V and 2 bases from J; bases unmatched to any gene: 11. CDR1 is SGHKS and CDR2 is YYEKEE in the germline V gene (reference sequence). Here the CDR3 reads CASSLVGGTANTEAFF. The CDR3 DNA is TGTGCCAGCAGCCTAGTTGGGGGGACAGCCAACACTGAAGCTTTCTTT.

The chain carries TRBV27 and TRBJ2-7; TRBD1 agrees at 7 bases. Per the germline V gene, CDR1 is MNHEY and CDR2 is SMNVEV (reference sequence). Trimming at V came to 5 bases and at J to 3 bases, leaving 22 bases not matched to a gene. The CDR3 has 19 amino acids. This CDR3 reads CASSRGSTTYRGQYYEQYF. As DNA, the CDR3 is TGTGCCAGCAGTCGAGGATCAACCACGTACAGGGGACAGTACTACGAGCAGTACTTC.

The rearrangement links TRBV3-1 to TRBJ2-7, with TRBD1 identical over 9 bases. The V segment lost 1 base and the J segment 11 bases; nucleotides outside the gene matches: 6. Germline CDR1 reads LGHDT; CDR2 reads YNNKEL (reference sequence). There are 13 residues in the CDR3. CDR3 loop: CASSQVGGTGKYF. CDR3 nucleotides: TGTGCCAGCAGCCAAGTCGGCGGGACAGGGAAGTACTTC.

This sequence joins TRBV9 and TRBJ2-1; TRBD2 might be the D (6 bases). V gave up 2 bases and J gave up 7 bases, with 10 bases separating them. The CDR3 contains 13 residues. Per germline, CDR1 SGDLS and CDR2 YYNGEE. The CDR3 loop reads CASSVAGRNEQFF. As DNA, the CDR3 is TGTGCCAGCAGCGTGGCGGGGAGGAATGAGCAGTTCTTC. Full variable domain (missing parts from reference TRBV9 and TRBJ2-1): DSGVTQTPKHLITATGQRVTLRCSPRSGDLSVYWYQQSLDQGLQFLIQYYNGEERAKGNILERFSAQQFPDLHSELNLSSLELGDSALYFCASSVAGRNEQFFGPGTRLTVL.

In this sample, this clonotype turned up a few times. The chain couples TRBV5-6 to TRBJ2-7; TRBD1 is a possible D gene (6 bases). There are 13 residues in the CDR3. The V and J ends lost 6 bases and 0 bases respectively, with 10 bases between them. CDR1 SGHDT and CDR2 YYEEEE come from the germline V gene. This CDR3 is CASNDRISYEQYF. In DNA form, the CDR3 reads TGTGCCAGCAACGACAGGATCTCCTACGAGCAGTACTTC.

V usage is TRBV7-8 and J usage is TRBJ2-1; tentatively, D is TRBD1 or TRBD2 (5 bases each). CDR1 SGHVS and CDR2 FQNEAQ come from the germline V gene. Trimming removed 10 bases at V and 2 bases at J, with 18 bases between. The CDR3 is 15 amino acids. For the CDR3, the DNA is TGTGCCACCGAGTTCCGGGACCGCACCTACAATGAGCAGTTCTTC. Its protein product is CATEFRDRTYNEQFF. Full variable domain (outside the CDR3, taken from reference TRBV7-8 and TRBJ2-1): GAGVSQSPRYKVAKRGQDVALRCDPISGHVSLFWYQQALGQGPEFLTYFQNEAQLDKSGLPSDRFFAERPEGSVSTLKIQRTQQEDSAVYLCATEFRDRTYNEQFFGPGTRLTVL.

In its sample, this clonotype was seen a few times. This chain uses TRBV30 with TRBJ1-6; 7 bases are a match to TRBD1. Trimming at V came to 4 bases and at J to 0 bases, leaving 6 bases not matched to a gene. The CDR3 spans 16 residues. The germline gives CDR1 GTSNPN, CDR2 SVGIG (reference sequence). The CDR3 nucleotides are TGTGCCTGGATCCACAGGGGAAGCTCCTATAATTCACCCCTCCACTTT. Translating it yields CAWIHRGSSYNSPLHF.

This clonotype has just a few counts. This chain joins TRBV19 and TRBJ2-3; D possibly corresponds to TRBD2 (5 bases). The germline V and J ends were trimmed by 6 bases and 4 bases, with 11 bases remaining between them. Germline CDR1 and CDR2: LNHDA and SQIVND (reference sequence). This CDR3 region has 13 residues. CDR3 sequence reads: CASRVYGADTQYF. CDR3 sequence (DNA): TGTGCCAGTAGGGTGTACGGGGCAGATACGCAGTATTTT.

This clonotype was seen more than once but under ten times. The CDR3 DNA reads TGCAGCGTTGAAGATAAGCCAGGGCGGGAGGGCGGCTACACCTTC. This gives the protein CSVEDKPGREGGYTF. V usage is TRBV29-1 and J usage is TRBJ1-2; TRBD1 might be the D (5 bases). The germline V and J ends were trimmed by 0 bases and 8 bases, with 19 bases remaining between them. This CDR3 region has 15 residues. Germline V gene sequence: CDR1 SQVTM, CDR2 ANQGSEA.

The J gene is TRBJ1-3, the V gene TRBV7-2; no definite D call. Looked up from germline, CDR1 is SGHTA and CDR2 is FQGNSA. V was shortened by 5 bases and J by 0 bases, with 8 bases between the two germline ends. The CDR3 spans 14 residues. Written as DNA, the CDR3 is TGTGCCAGCAGCGGACTATACTCTGGAAACACCATATATTTT. Translation gives CASSGLYSGNTIYF.

The chain carries TRBV6-5 and TRBJ1-2; D is undetermined. Germline CDR1 and CDR2: MNHEY and SVGAGI. The CDR3 extends over 14 amino acids. Trimming stripped 2 bases from V and 3 bases from J, with 10 bases between. The CDR3: CASSYDGGYYGYTF. For the CDR3, the DNA is TGTGCCAGCAGTTACGACGGCGGCTACTATGGCTACACCTTC.

The chain couples TRBV5-5 to TRBJ2-7; tentative D call: TRBD2 (6 bases). Per the germline V gene, CDR1 is SGHKS and CDR2 is YYEKEE (reference sequence). The CDR3 extends over 15 amino acids. V was pared by 6 bases and J by 4 bases, with 20 bases between. The CDR3 here is CASTPDYLVSYEQYF. The CDR3 DNA reads as TGTGCCAGCACCCCGGACTATCTGGTCTCTTACGAGCAGTACTTC.

This clonotype was seen repeatedly, ten times or more. The rearrangement uses TRBV7-6 and TRBJ2-2, with D perhaps matching TRBD2 (6 bases). Germline-derived CDR1 and CDR2 are SGHVS and FNYEAQ. V was pared by 8 bases and J by 4 bases, with 11 bases between. CDR3 size: 13 residues. The CDR3 coding sequence is TGTGCCAGCCGACCTAGCGCCACCGGGGAGCTGTTTTTT. This sequence encodes CASRPSATGELFF.

This clonotype was recorded at least ten times. The chain is built from TRBV7-2 and TRBJ2-7; D unclear. Per the germline V gene, CDR1 is SGHTA and CDR2 is FQGNSA. This CDR3 has 13 residues. V lost 4 bases, J lost 0 bases, and 7 bases lay in between. The CDR3, as DNA: TGTGCCAGCAGCTCCCCAAACTCCTACGAGCAGTACTTC. It translates to CASSSPNSYEQYF.

This clonotype was recorded many times. V gene TRBV29-1 combines with J gene TRBJ1-2; 9 nucleotides agree with TRBD1. Germline V gene lookup returns CDR1 SQVTM and CDR2 ANQGSEA. V was clipped by 7 bases and J by 6 bases; unmatched bases: 9. The CDR3 is 13 residues long. CDR3 sequence: CSASPGQGNGYTF. CDR3 nucleotide sequence: TGCAGCGCTAGCCCGGGACAGGGTAATGGCTACACCTTC.

The chain employs TRBV2 and TRBJ1-3, with D hard to call. V lost 4 bases and J 2 bases, leaving 12 bases between the germline ends. Germline V gives CDR1 SNHLY, CDR2 FYNNEI. This CDR3 is 15 amino acids long. The CDR3 reads CASSADGSPGNTIYF. Here the CDR3 DNA reads TGTGCCAGCAGTGCTGACGGCAGCCCTGGAAACACCATATATTTT.

This clonotype has just a few counts. This chain links TRBV20-1 with TRBJ1-1; no clear D. From germline, CDR1 is DFQATT and CDR2 SNEGSKA (reference sequence). CDR3 length: 15 amino acids. Trimming shortened V by 1 base and J by 1 base, and 13 bases separated the two germline ends. CDR3 sequence reads: CSARVEGRTNTEAFF. In nucleotides, the CDR3 is TGCAGTGCTAGAGTCGAAGGACGGACGAACACTGAAGCTTTCTTT.

This clonotype has only a few counts. The chain employs TRBV15 and TRBJ2-6, with TRBD2 as a possible D gene (5 bases). Germline V CDR1 and CDR2: LNHNV, YYDKDF (reference sequence). The CDR3 contains 15 residues. V shed 4 bases and J shed 4 bases, with 11 bases lying between them. The CDR3 protein is CATSTASSGANVLTF. The CDR3 DNA follows: TGTGCCACCAGCACGGCTAGCTCCGGGGCCAACGTCCTGACTTTC.

The chain recombines TRBV3-1 with TRBJ2-6; D not certain. Germline V gene lookup returns CDR1 LGHDT and CDR2 YNNKEL (reference sequence). V shed 1 base and J shed 3 bases, with 7 bases lying between them. This CDR3 spans 15 amino acids. The CDR3 DNA is TGTGCCAGCAGCCAAGCTTGGGGTGGGGCCAACGTCCTGACTTTC. Protein: CASSQAWGGANVLTF.